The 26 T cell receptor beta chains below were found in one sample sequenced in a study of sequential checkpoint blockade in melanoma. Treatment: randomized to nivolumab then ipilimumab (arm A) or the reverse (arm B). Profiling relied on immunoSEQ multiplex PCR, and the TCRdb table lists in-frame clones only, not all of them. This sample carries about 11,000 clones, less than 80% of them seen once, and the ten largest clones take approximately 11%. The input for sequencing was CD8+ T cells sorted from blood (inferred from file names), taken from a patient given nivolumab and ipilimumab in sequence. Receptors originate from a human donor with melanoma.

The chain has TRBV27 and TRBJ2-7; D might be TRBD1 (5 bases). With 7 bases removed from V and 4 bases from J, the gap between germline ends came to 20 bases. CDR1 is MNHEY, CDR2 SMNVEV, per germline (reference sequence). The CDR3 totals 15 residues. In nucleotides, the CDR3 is TGTGCCAGCAAAGGTGTTCAGGACACAAGTTACGAGCAGTACTTC. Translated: CASKGVQDTSYEQYF.

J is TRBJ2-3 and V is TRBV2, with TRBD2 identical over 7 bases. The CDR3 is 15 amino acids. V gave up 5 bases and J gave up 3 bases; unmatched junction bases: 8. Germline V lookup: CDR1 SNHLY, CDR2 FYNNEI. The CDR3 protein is CASSPRTSLTDTQYF. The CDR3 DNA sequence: TGTGCCAGCAGTCCACGGACTAGTTTGACAGATACGCAGTATTTT. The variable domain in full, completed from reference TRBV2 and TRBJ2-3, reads EPEVTQTPSHQVTQMGQEVILRCVPISNHLYFYWYRQILGQKVEFLVSFYNNEISEKSEIFDDQFSVERPDGSNFTLKIRSTKLEDSAMYFCASSPRTSLTDTQYFGPGTRLTVL.

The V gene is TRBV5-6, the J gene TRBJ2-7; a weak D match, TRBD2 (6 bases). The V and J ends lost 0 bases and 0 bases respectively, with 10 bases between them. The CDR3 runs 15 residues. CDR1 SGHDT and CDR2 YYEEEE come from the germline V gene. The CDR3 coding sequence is TGTGCCAGCAGCTTGGAGGCGGGGACCTCCTACGAGCAGTACTTC. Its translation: CASSLEAGTSYEQYF.

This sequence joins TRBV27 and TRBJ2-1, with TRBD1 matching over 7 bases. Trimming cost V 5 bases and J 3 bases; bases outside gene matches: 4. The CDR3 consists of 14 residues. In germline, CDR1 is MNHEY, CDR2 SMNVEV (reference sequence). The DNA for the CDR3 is TGTGCCAGCAGTGCAACAGGGGTCTACAATGAGCAGTTCTTC. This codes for CASSATGVYNEQFF.

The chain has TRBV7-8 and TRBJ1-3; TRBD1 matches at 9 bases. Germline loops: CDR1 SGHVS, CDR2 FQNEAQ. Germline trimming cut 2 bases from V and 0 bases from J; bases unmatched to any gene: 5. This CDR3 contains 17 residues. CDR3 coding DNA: TGTGCCAGCAGCTTATCCGGGACAGGGCGCTCTGGAAACACCATATATTTT. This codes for CASSLSGTGRSGNTIYF.

The CDR3 DNA sequence: TGTGCCAGTTCCTGGGCTAGCGGGAGGGCAGATACGCAGTATTTT. It encodes CASSWASGRADTQYF. The chain has TRBV19 and TRBJ2-3; TRBD2 matches 12 bases. Germline-derived CDR1 and CDR2 are LNHDA and SQIVND (reference sequence). V lost 8 bases to trimming and J lost 4 bases; unmatched junction nucleotides: 7. The CDR3 runs to 15 residues.

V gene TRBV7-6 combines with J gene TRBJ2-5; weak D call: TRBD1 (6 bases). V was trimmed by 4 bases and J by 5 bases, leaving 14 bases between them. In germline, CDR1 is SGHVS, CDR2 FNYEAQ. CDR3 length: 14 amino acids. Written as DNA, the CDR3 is TGTGCCAGCAGCTATCAGGGGACGGGGGAGACCCAGTACTTC. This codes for CASSYQGTGETQYF.

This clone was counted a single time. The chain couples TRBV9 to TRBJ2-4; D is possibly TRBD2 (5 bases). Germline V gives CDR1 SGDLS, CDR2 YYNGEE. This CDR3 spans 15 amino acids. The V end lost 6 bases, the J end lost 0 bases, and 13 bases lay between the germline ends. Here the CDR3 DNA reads TGTGCCAGCACCCTCGACGGGGAAGCCAAAAACATTCAGTACTTC. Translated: CASTLDGEAKNIQYF.

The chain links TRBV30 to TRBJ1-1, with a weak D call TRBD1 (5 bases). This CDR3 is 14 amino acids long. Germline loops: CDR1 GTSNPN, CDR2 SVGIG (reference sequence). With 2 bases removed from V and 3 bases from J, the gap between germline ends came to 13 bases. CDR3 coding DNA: TGTGCCTGGAGTAGGGGCGGGGGGGACACTGAAGCTTTCTTT. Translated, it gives CAWSRGGGDTEAFF.

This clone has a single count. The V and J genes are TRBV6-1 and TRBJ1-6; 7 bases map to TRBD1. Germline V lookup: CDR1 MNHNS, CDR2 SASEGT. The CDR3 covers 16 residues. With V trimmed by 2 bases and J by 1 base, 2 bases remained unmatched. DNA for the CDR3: TGTGCCAGCAGTGAAACAGGGGTATCCTATAATTCACCCCTCCACTTT. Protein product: CASSETGVSYNSPLHF.

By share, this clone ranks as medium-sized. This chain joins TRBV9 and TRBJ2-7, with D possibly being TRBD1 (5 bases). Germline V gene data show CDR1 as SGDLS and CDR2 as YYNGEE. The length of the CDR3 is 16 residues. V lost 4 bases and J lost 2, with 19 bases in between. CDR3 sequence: CASSPSRKQAAYEQYF. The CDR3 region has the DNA TGTGCCAGCAGCCCCAGCCGAAAACAGGCTGCCTACGAGCAGTACTTC.

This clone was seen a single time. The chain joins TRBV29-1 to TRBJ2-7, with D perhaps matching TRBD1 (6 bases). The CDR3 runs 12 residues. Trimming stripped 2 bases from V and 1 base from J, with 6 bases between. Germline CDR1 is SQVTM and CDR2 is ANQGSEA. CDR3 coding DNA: TGCAGCGTTGAACAGGGGTCCTACGAGCAGTACTTC. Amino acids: CSVEQGSYEQYF.

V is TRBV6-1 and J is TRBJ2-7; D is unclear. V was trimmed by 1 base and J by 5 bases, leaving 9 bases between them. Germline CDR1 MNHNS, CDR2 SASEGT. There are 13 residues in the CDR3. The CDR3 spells CASSEGETHEQYF. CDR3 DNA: TGTGCCAGCAGTGAAGGAGAAACCCACGAGCAGTACTTC.

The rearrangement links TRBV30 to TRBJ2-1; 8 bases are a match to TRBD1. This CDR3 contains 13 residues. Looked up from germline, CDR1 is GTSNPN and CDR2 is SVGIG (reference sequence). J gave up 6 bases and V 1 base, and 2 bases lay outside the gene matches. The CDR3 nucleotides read TGTGCCTGGAGTGGGGACAGGTTCAATGAGCAGTTCTTC. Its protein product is CAWSGDRFNEQFF.

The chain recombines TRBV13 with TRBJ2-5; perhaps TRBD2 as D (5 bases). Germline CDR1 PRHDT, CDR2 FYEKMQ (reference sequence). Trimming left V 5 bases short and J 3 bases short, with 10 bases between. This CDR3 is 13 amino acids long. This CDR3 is CASSPREKETQYF. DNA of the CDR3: TGTGCCAGCAGCCCCCGGGAAAAAGAGACCCAGTACTTC.

The CDR3 sequence: CASSETGTTEAFF. CDR3 in DNA: TGTGCCAGCAGCGAGACAGGGACCACTGAAGCTTTCTTT. The gene calls are TRBV9 and TRBJ1-1; TRBD1 matches 7 bases. With V trimmed by 3 bases and J by 4 bases, 3 bases remained unmatched. Germline V gene data show CDR1 as SGDLS and CDR2 as YYNGEE. The CDR3 sequence is 13 residues long.

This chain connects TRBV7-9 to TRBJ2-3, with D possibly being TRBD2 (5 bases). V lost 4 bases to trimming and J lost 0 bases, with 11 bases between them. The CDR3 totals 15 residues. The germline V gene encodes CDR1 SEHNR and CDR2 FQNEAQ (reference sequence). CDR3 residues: CASSSSGISTDTQYF. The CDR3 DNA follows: TGTGCCAGCAGCTCCAGCGGTATTAGCACAGATACGCAGTATTTT.

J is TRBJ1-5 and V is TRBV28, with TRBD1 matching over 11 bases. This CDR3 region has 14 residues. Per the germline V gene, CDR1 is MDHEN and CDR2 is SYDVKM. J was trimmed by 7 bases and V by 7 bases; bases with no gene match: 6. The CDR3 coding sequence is TGTGCCAGCACGGACAGGGGGCCGGGACAGCCCCAGCATTTT. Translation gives CASTDRGPGQPQHF.

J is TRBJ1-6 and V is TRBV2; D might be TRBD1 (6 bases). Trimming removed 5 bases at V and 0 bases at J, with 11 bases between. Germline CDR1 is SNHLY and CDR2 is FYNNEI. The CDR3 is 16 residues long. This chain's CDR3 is CASSNRAYSYNSPLHF. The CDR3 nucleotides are TGTGCCAGCAGTAACAGGGCATACTCCTATAATTCACCCCTCCACTTT.

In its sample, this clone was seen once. In DNA form, the CDR3 reads TGTGCCACCACCCCGACAGGGACTAATGAAAAACTGTTTTTT. Its translation is CATTPTGTNEKLFF. The chain is built from TRBV15 and TRBJ1-4, with 7 nucleotides matching TRBD1. Germline V lookup: CDR1 LNHNV, CDR2 YYDKDF (reference sequence). This CDR3 spans 14 amino acids. V shed 7 bases and J 2 bases; nucleotides not matched to a gene: 4.

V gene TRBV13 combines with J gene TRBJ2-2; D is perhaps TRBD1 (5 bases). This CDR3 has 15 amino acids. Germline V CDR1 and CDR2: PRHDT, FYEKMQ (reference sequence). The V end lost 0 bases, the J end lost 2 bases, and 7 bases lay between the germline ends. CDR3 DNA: TGTGCCAGCAGCTTAGGGGGGCTCAACACCGGGGAGCTGTTTTTT. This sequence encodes CASSLGGLNTGELFF.

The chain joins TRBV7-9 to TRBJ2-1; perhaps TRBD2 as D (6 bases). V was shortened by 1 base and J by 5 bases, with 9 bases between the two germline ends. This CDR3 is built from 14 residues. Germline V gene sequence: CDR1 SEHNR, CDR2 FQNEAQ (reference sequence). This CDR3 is CASSLVIADNEQFF. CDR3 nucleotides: TGTGCCAGCAGCTTAGTTATAGCGGACAATGAGCAGTTCTTC. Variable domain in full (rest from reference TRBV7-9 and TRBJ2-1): DTGVSQNPRHKITKRGQNVTFRCDPISEHNRLYWYRQTLGQGPEFLTYFQNEAQLEKSRLLSDRFSAERPKGSFSTLEIQRTEQGDSAMYLCASSLVIADNEQFFGPGTRLTVL.

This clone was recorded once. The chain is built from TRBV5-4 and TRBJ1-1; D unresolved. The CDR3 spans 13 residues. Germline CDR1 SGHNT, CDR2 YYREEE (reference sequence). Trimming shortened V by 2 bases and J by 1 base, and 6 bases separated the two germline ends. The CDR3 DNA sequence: TGTGCCAGCAGCTTCTTACAGAACACTGAAGCTTTCTTT. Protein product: CASSFLQNTEAFF.

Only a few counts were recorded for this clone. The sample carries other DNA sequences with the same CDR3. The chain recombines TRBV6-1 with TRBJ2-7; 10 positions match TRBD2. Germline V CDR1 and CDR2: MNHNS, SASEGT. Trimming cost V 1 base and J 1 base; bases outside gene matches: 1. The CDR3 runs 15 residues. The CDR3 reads CASSEGTSGSYEQYF. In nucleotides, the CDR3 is TGTGCCAGCAGTGAAGGGACTAGCGGTTCCTACGAGCAGTACTTC.

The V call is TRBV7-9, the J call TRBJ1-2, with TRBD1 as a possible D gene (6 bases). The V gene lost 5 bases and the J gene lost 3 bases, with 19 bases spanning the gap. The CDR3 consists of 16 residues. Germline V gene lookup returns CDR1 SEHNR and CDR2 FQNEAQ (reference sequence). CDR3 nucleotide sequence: TGTGCCAGCAGCGACAGGACTTCCCCCTTCGACTATGGCTACACCTTC. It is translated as CASSDRTSPFDYGYTF. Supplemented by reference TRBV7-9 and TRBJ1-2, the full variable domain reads DTGVSQNPRHKITKRGQNVTFRCDPISEHNRLYWYRQTLGQGPEFLTYFQNEAQLEKSRLLSDRFSAERPKGSFSTLEIQRTEQGDSAMYLCASSDRTSPFDYGYTFGSGTRLTVV.

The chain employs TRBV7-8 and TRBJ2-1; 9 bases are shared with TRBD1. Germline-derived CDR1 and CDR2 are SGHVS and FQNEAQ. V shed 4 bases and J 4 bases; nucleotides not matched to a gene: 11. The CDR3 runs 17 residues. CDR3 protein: CASSSDPGTGLYNEQFF. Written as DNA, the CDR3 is TGTGCCAGCAGCTCCGACCCCGGGACAGGGCTATACAATGAGCAGTTCTTC.